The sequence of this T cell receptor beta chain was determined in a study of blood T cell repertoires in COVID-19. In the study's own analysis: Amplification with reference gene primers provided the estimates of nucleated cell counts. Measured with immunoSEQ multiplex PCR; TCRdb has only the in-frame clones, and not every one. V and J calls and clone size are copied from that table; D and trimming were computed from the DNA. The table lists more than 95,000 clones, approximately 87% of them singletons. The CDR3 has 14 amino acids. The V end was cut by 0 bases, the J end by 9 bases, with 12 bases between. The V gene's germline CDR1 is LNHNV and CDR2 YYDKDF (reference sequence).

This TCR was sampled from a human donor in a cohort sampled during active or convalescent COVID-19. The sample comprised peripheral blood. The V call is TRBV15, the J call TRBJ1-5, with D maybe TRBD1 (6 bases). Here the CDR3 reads CATSRDRGPVPQHF. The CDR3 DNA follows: TGTGCCACCAGCAGAGACAGGGGCCCTGTGCCCCAGCATTTT.